The present T cell receptor beta chain was sequenced within a study of T-cell memory formation after mild COVID-19 (dated by TCRdb to 2020 to 2022). Regarding the complete study: TCR sequence clusters from the two donors were largely donor specific. In a couple of donors, T-cell clones that expanded and contracted after mild COVID-19 were tracked by sequencing TCRalpha and TCRbeta repertoires over time. Two young, previously healthy adult volunteers, one female and one male, were included in the cohort. Broad study findings and their caveats: Contracting CD4+ clones turned up mainly in the CM and EM memory subsets, whereas EMRA was where CD8+ clones were enriched. Some responding clones were found in pre-infection memory, which suggests that pre-existing cross-reactive memory T cells took part in the SARS-CoV-2 response. Only a couple of mild cases were covered by the study, and larger cohorts that include severe cases with pre-infection samples were considered necessary. From day 15 to 85, contracting clones showed balanced CD4/CD8 phenotypes, whereas a second wave of clones that expanded from day 15 to 37 leaned towards CD4+. SARS-CoV-2 specificity was not confirmed for the second-wave clones peaking on day 37.

Sequenced using an Illumina NovaSeq 6000. cDNA libraries for TCRalpha and TCRbeta were prepared by 5'RACE using constant-segment primers, with sample barcodes and unique molecular identifiers added. Trizol reagent was used to extract RNA from every sample. Library amplification was performed in two PCR steps, and a second sample barcode and Illumina TruSeq adapters were introduced in the second step. Sequencing of the libraries was done on an Illumina NovaSeq, producing 2 x 150 bp paired-end reads. The authors' pipeline ran thus. Reads were demultiplexed and collapsed into UMI-guided consensus sequences with migec v1.2.7. Using mixcr v2.1.11, the UMI consensuses were aligned to TRA and TRB V and J templates and assembled into clonotypes. Expanded or contracted clonotypes were those called significant by both edgeR and NoisET, with noise models trained on biological replicates. edgeR calls used a false discovery rate-adjusted p below 0.01 and a log2 fold-change threshold of 1. As an exploratory analysis of dynamics, PCA with hierarchical clustering was applied to max-normalized trajectories of the 1000 most abundant clonotypes. Separately sequenced CD4+ and CD8+ repertoires were used to assign a CD4 or CD8 phenotype to each responding clone. TCRdb reprocessed the public reads (quality trimming at Q25 with fastp, clone calling with MiXCR) and kept in-frame beta chains. Each CDR3 protein gets just one entry, which takes the most common genes and DNA from the rows behind it. TCRdb, not the original authors, processed these V and J calls. The sample table records hundreds of thousands of distinct CDR3 sequences; about a fifth of these occur just once. 8.4% of the sample belongs to the ten largest clones.

Ficoll-Paque density gradient centrifugation was the method used to isolate PBMCs. With regard to this clonotype: Its antigen is unknown. Base qualities are not at hand, and no much larger clone is one base apart.

Sequences MGHDK (CDR1) and SYGVNS (CDR2) are obtained from the germline V gene. V and J lose 5 bases and 1 base, and a span of 17 bases separates them. From the cysteine through the phenylalanine, the CDR3 covers 16 amino acids. The retained sequence is limited to the CDR3, 48 bases, with the frame set at the first base. The rearranged segments are TRBV25-1 and TRBJ1-1, with no confidently assigned D gene. Sequencing was done on a sample of PBMCs or a T cell subset sorted from them (not recorded which). The receptor's source is an adult woman who had mild COVID-19 (a few samples of this study predate the infection). The sample titles of this study are shuffled in the database, so cell type and time point are left out; the donor was told from shared clones. The bases read TGTGCCAGCAGTTATGTTCGTTATTGGGGGAACACTGAAGCTTTCTTT. Its protein reads: CASSYVRYWGNTEAFF. The CDR3 plus the reference TRBV25-1 and TRBJ1-1 genes for the other parts give the full variable domain: EADIYQTPRYLVIGTGKKITLECSQTMGHDKMYWYQQDPGMELHLIHYSYGVNSTEKGDLSSESTVSRIRTEHFPLTLESARPSHTSQYLCASSYVRYWGNTEAFFGQGTRLTVV.